This T cell receptor beta chain originates from a study of T cell responses to AZD1222 COVID-19 vaccine. About the study: Second doses were pooled across both intervals (about 4 or about 12 weeks). Notes on the study in general: Samples come after the peak T cell response, not at day 14. Among AZD1222 vaccinees, only five or six were seropositive at baseline. The study found vaccine-associated CD4 TCRs spanning spike, dominant at 160-218 and 743-854.

Between the trimmed V and J ends, which lost 1 base and 7 bases, there was a span of 14 bases. CDR1 and CDR2 (germline): SGHKS, YYEKEE (reference sequence). This CDR3 spans 15 amino acids. This clone was observed a handful of times. Its target is not known. Clones were read by immunoSEQ multiplex PCR, and TCRdb kept only the in-frame ones, dropping some. The sample has about 130,000 clones; 89% are singletons. This clonotype was obtained from an adult in good health. V is TRBV5-5 and J is TRBJ1-4; a weak D match, TRBD1 (5 bases). The sample here was peripheral blood, taken on day 0 of AZD1222 vaccination. Here the CDR3 DNA reads TGTGCCAGCAGCTTGTACGGGGGGGATGGTGAAAAACTGTTTTTT. This encodes CASSLYGGDGEKLFF.